A single sample is the source of the 5 T cell receptor beta chains below, sequenced in a study of OX40 agonist ivuxolimab in advanced cancers. The data were produced by immunoSEQ multiplex PCR, yet TCRdb's version contains in-frame clones alone and is incomplete. The sample carries some 19,000 clones, less than 85% recorded once. The specimen was CD4+ or CD8+ T cells sorted from blood, collected in a trial of the OX40 agonist ivuxolimab. The receptors shown here come from an adult with an advanced solid tumor such as melanoma, head and neck, liver or kidney cancer.

This chain joins TRBV27 and TRBJ1-1; perhaps TRBD1 as D (6 bases). Germline CDR1 MNHEY, CDR2 SMNVEV (reference sequence). The CDR3 loop spans 10 amino acids. DNA for the CDR3: TGTGGGAGGGGGGGGACTGAAGCTTTCTTT. It is translated as CGRGGTEAFF.

The CDR3 spells CASSQDFSGADTQYF. The CDR3 coding sequence is TGCGCCAGCAGCCAAGATTTCTCGGGGGCCGATACGCAGTATTTT. This rearrangement joins TRBV4-1 to TRBJ2-3; D could derive from TRBD1 or TRBD2 (6 bases each). Trimming stripped 0 bases from V and 6 bases from J, with 13 bases between. Germline CDR1 is MGHRA and CDR2 is YSYEKL. CDR3 size: 15 residues.

This clone was recorded a few times. The V gene is TRBV10-3, the J gene TRBJ2-5; the D gene could be TRBD1 or TRBD2 (5 bases each). V shed 3 bases and J shed 4 bases, with 18 bases lying between them. This CDR3 region has 16 residues. Germline V gene lookup returns CDR1 ENHRY and CDR2 SYGVKD. The CDR3 DNA reads as TGTGCCATCAGTGACGACGGGGCCACCTTCGGAGAGACCCAGTACTTC. Translating it yields CAISDDGATFGETQYF.

The rearrangement joins TRBV27 to TRBJ1-6; the D gene is possibly TRBD1 (6 bases). CDR3 length equals 14 residues. From germline, CDR1 is MNHEY and CDR2 SMNVEV (reference sequence). Trimming pared 3 bases from V and 11 bases from J, leaving 14 bases between. In DNA form, the CDR3 reads TGTGCCAGCAGTTTCGGAGGGGACACGACACCCCTCCACTTT. It encodes CASSFGGDTTPLHF.

The rearrangement joins TRBV7-9 to TRBJ1-2, with D hard to call. CDR3 length: 12 residues. V was shortened by 7 bases and J by 4 bases, with 10 bases between the two germline ends. CDR1 is SEHNR and CDR2 is FQNEAQ in the germline V gene (reference sequence). The CDR3 reads CASIPSGYGYTF. CDR3 in DNA: TGTGCCAGCATCCCTTCGGGCTATGGCTACACCTTC.